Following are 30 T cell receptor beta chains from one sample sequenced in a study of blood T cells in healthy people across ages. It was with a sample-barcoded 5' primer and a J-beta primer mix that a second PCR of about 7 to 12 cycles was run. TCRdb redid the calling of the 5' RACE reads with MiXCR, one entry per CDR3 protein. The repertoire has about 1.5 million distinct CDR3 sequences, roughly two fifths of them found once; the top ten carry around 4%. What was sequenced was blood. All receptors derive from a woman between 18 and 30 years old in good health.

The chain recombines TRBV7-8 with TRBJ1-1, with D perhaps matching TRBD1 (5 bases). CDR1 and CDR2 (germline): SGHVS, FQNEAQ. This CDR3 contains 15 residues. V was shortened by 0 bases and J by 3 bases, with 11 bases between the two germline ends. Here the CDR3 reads CASSLAVSGDTEAFF. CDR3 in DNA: TGTGCCAGCAGCTTAGCGGTTTCGGGGGACACTGAAGCTTTCTTT.

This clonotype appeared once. CDR3: CASQIRADTQYF. CDR3 nucleotides: TGTGCCAGCCAGATAAGGGCAGATACGCAGTATTTT. This chain joins TRBV12-3 or TRBV12-4 and TRBJ2-3, with D hard to call. The CDR3 runs to 12 residues. V dropped 8 bases and J dropped 4 bases, with 10 bases sitting between them.

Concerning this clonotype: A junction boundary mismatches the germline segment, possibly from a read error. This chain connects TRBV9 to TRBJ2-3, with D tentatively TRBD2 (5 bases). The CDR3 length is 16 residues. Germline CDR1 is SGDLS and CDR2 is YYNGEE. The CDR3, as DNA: TGTGCCAGCAGCGCATCCCCGGACTCCACCACATATACGCAGTATTTT. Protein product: CASSASPDSTTYTQYF.

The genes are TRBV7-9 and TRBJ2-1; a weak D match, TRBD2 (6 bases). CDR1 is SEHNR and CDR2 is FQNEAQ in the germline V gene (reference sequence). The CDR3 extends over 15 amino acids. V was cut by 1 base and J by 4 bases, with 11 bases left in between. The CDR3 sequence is CASSLDLGGYNEQFF. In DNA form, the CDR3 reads TGTGCCAGCAGCTTAGATTTGGGGGGTTACAATGAGCAGTTCTTC.

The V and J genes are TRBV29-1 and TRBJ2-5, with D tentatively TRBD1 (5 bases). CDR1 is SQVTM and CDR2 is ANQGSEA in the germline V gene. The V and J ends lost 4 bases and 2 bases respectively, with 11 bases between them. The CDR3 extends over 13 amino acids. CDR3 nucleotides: TGCAGCGTTGTAGGGGCTAATCAAGAGACCCAGTACTTC. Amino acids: CSVVGANQETQYF.

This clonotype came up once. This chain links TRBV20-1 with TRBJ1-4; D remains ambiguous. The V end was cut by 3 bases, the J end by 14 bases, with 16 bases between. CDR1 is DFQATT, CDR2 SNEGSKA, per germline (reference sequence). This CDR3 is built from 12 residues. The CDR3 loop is CSASEPRCTLFF. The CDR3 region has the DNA TGCAGTGCTAGTGAACCAAGGTGTACCCTGTTTTTT.

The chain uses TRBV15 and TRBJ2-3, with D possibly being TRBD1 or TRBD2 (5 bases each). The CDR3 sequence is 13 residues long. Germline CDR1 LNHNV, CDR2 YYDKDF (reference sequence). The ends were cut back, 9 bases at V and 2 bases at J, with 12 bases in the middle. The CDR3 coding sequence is TGTGCCACTGGGACGGTTGCCACAGATACGCAGTATTTT. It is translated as CATGTVATDTQYF.

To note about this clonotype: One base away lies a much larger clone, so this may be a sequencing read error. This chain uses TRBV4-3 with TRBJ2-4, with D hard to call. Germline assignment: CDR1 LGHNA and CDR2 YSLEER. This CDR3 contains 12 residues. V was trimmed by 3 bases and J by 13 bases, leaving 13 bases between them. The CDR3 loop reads CASSHRNNEQYF. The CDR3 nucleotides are TGCGCCAGCAGCCACAGAAACAATGAGCAGTACTTC.

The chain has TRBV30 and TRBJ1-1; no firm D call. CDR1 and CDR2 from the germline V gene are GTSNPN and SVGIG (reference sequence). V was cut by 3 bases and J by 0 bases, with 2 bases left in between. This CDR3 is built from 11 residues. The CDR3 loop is CAWRVNTEAFF. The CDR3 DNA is TGTGCCTGGAGAGTGAACACTGAAGCTTTCTTT.

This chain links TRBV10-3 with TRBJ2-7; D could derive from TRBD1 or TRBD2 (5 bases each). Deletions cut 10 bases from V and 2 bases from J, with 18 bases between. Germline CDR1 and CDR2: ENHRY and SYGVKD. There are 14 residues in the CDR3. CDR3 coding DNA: TGTGCCAATAGAGGGGAGTTTTACCCCTACGAGCAGTACTTC. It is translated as CANRGEFYPYEQYF.

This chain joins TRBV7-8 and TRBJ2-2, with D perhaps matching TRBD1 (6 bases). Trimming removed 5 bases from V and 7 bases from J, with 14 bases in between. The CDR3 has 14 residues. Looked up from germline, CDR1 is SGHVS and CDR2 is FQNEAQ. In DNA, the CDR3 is TGTGCCAGCAGCAAACACAGGGATGTCGGGGAGCTGTTTTTT. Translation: CASSKHRDVGELFF.

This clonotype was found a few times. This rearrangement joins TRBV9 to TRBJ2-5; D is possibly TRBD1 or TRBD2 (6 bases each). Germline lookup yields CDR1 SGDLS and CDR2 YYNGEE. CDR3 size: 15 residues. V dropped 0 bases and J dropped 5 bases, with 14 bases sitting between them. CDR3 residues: CASSVAPGAGETQYF. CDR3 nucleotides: TGTGCCAGCAGCGTAGCCCCGGGGGCGGGTGAGACCCAGTACTTC.

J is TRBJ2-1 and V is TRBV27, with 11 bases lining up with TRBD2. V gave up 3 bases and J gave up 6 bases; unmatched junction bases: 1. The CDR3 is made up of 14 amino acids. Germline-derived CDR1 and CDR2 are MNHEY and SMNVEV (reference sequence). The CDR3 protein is CASSFSGRANEQFF. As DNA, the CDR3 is TGTGCCAGCAGTTTTAGCGGGAGGGCCAATGAGCAGTTCTTC.

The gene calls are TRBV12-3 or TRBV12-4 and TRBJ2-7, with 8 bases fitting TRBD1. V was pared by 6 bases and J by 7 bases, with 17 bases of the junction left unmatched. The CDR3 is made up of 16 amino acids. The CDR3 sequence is CASSSLQGERYDEQYF. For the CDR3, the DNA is TGTGCCAGCAGCTCGTTACAGGGGGAACGGTATGATGAGCAGTACTTC.

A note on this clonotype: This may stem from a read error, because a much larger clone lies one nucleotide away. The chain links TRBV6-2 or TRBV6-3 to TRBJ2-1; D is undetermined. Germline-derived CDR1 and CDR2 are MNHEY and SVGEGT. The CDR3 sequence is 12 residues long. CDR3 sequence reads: CASSRTYNGQFF. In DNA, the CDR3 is TGTGCCAGCAGCCGCACCTACAATGGGCAGTTCTTC.

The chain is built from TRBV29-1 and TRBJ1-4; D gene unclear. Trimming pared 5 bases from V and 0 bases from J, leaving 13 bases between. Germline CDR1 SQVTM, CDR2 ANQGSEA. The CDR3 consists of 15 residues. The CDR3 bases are TGCAGCGTTCCAGACCCCGCTTCAACTAATGAAAAACTGTTTTTT. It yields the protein CSVPDPASTNEKLFF.

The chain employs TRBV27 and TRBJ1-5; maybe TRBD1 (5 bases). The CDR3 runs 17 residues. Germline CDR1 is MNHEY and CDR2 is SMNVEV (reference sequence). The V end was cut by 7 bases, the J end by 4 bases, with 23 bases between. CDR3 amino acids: CASTPTHRGASNQPQHF. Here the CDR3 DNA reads TGTGCCAGCACCCCTACTCACCGAGGGGCGTCTAATCAGCCCCAGCATTTT.

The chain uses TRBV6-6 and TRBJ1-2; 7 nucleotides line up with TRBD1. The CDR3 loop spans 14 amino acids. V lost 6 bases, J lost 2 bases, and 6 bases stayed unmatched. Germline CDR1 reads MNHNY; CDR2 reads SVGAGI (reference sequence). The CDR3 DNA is TGTGCCAGCAGGCAAGAACAGGGGAACTATGGCTACACCTTC. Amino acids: CASRQEQGNYGYTF.

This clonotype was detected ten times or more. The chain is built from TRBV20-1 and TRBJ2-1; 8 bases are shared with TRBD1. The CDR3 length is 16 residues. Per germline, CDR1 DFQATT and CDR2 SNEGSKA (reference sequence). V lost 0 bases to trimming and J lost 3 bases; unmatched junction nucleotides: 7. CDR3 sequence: CSARDQKTGGYNEQFF. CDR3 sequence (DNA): TGCAGTGCTAGAGATCAGAAAACAGGGGGCTACAATGAGCAGTTCTTC.

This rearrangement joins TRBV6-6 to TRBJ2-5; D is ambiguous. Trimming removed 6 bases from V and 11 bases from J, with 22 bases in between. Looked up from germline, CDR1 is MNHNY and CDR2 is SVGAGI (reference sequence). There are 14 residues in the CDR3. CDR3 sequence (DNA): TGTGCCAGCAGCCATATTGCGTCCGGCAATGAGCAGTACTTC. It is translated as CASSHIASGNEQYF.

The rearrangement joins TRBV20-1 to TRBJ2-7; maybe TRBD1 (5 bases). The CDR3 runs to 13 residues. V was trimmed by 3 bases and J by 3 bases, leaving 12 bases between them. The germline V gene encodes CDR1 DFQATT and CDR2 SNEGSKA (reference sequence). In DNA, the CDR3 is TGCAGTGCTAGTGAAGGGGTAGACTACGAGCAGTACTTC. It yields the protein CSASEGVDYEQYF.

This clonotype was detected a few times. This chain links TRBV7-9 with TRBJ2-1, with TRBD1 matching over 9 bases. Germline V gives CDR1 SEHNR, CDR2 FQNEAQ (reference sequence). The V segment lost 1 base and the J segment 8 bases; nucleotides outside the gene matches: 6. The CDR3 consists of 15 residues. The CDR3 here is CASSLVGTGRHEQFF. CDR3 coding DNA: TGTGCCAGCAGCTTAGTGGGGACAGGGCGGCATGAGCAGTTCTTC.

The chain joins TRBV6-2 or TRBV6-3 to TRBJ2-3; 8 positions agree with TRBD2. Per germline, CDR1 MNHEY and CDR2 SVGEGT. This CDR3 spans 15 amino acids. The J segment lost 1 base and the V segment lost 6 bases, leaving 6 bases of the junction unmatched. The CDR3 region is CASRTLAGGTDTQYF. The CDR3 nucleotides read TGTGCCAGCAGGACGCTAGCGGGTGGCACAGATACGCAGTATTTT.

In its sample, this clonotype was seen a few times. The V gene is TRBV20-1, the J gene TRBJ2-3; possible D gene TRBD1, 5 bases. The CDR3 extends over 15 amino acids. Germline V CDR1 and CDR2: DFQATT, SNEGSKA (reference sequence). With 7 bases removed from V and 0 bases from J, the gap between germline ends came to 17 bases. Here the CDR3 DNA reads TGCAGTGTTCCCCCTAGGGGATCTAGCACAGATACGCAGTATTTT. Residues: CSVPPRGSSTDTQYF.

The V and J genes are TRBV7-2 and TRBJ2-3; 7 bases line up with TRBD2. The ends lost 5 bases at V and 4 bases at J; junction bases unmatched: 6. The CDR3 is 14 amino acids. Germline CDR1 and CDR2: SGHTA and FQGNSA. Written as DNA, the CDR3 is TGTGCCAGCAGCGTTAATGCGGGAGCAGATACGCAGTATTTT. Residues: CASSVNAGADTQYF.

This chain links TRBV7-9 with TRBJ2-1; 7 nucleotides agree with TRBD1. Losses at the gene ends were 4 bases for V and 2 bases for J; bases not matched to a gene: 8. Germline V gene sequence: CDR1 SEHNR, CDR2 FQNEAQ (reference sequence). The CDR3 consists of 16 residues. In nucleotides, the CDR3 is TGTGCCAGCAGCTCGACAGGGAATGTGCCCTACAATGAGCAGTTCTTC. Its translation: CASSSTGNVPYNEQFF.

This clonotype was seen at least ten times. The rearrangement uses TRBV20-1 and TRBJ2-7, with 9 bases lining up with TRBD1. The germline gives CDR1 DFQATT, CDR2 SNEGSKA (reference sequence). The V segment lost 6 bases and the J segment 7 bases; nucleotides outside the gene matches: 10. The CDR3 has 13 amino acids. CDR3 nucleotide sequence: TGCAGTGCCCCGGACAGGGGCGCGCAAGAGCAGTACTTC. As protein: CSAPDRGAQEQYF.

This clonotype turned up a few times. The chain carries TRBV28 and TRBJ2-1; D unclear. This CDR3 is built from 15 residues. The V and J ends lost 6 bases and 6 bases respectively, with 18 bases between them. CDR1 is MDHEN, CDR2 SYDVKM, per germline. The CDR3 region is CASSLPQSVANEQFF. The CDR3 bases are TGTGCCAGCAGCCTGCCTCAATCGGTCGCCAATGAGCAGTTCTTC.

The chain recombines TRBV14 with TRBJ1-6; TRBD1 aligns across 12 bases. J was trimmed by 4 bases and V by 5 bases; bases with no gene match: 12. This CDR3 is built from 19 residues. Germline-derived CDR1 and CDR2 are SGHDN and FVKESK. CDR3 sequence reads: CASSNSGTGGFDYNSPLHF. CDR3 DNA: TGTGCCAGCAGCAACTCCGGGACAGGGGGCTTTGATTATAATTCACCCCTCCACTTT.

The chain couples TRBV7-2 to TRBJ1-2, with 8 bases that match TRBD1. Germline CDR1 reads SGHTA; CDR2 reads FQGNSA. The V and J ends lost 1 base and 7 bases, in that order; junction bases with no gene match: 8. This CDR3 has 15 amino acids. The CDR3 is CASSLGGRGLGGYTF. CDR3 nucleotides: TGTGCCAGCAGCTTAGGGGGCAGGGGGCTCGGTGGCTACACCTTC.